This TCR beta chain originates from a study of T cell repertoires in cytomegalovirus infection (dated by TCRdb to 2018 to 2020). Background for the entire study: The peptide stimulations were aimed at well-studied HLA-B-restricted epitopes as well as recently identified HLA-C-restricted CMV epitopes, whose presentation resists viral immunomodulation. Because public TCR beta signatures pointed to carriage of CMV infection together with the matching HLA type, the HLA type of each donor mattered for the analysis.

Read against the paper, the sample's treatment or condition label means: in vitro stimulation with specific CMV peptide epitopes to enrich CMV-specific T cells. This clonotype came up a few times. Its cognate antigen has yet to be identified. Base qualities are not at hand, and no much larger clone is one base apart. Spanning cysteine to phenylalanine, the CDR3 consists of 16 amino acids. Only the CDR3 DNA is retained, 48 bases long and in frame from the first base. V lost 0 bases and J lost 4 bases; the stretch between them is 13 bases long. CDR1 and CDR2, per the germline V gene, are WSHSY and SAAADI. For sequencing, an Illumina HiSeq 1500 was employed. TCRdb cleaned the public reads at Q25 with fastp, built clones with MiXCR and kept in-frame beta chains. Every entry covers one CDR3 protein and lists the most common genes and DNA from its rows. Across this sample there are 650,000 to 900,000 distinct CDR3 sequences, with approximately 32% seen only once. Under 15% of the sample rests with the top ten.

The study at large found these results: In both this cohort and an independent 352-donor cohort, the cumulative frequency of public TCR beta family members distinguished carriers of CMV infection plus the relevant HLA type. The ex vivo response was dominated by HLA-C-restricted CMV-specific TCR beta clonotypes, and the single most frequent clonotype in two of eight donors was supplied by these HLA-C-restricted clonotypes.

The clonotype was recovered from a human donor in good health (CMV status not recorded). Some clones in this sample may be carry-over from other donors' samples. The material was cultured CD8+ T cells from PBMCs, obtained from culture after CMV antigen stimulation. The sequence is built from TRBV10-2 and TRBJ1-5, with the D gene too uncertain to name. The CDR3 has the sequence CASSESTAGANQPQHF. The DNA sequence reads TGCGCCAGCAGTGAGTCGACCGCAGGAGCAAATCAGCCCCAGCATTTT.